This entry lists 23 T cell receptor beta chains sequenced from one sample in a study of cytomegalovirus exposure and HLA in healthy donors. Method: immunoSEQ multiplex PCR; TCRdb's copy keeps in-frame clones and lacks some. This sample yields roughly 130,000 clones, of which about 90% are seen a single time; 1.4% to 1.5% belongs to the top ten. Sequences were obtained from PBMCs. These receptors were obtained from a man aged 25-45 years in good health and CMV-seronegative.

The V gene is TRBV10-1, the J gene TRBJ2-7; 7 bases map to TRBD2. The germline gives CDR1 WNHNN, CDR2 SYGVQD (reference sequence). This CDR3 has 17 residues. After removal of 2 bases from V and 1 base from J, the junction contained 11 bases not matched to a gene. For the CDR3, the DNA is TGCGCCAGCAGTGAGCGTATGGGTGGGAGGGGATCCTACGAGCAGTACTTC. Amino acids: CASSERMGGRGSYEQYF.

CDR3 nucleotides: TGTGCCAGCAGTTACTCGGGACAGGAGGCCTACGAGCAGTACTTC. Protein product: CASSYSGQEAYEQYF. The rearrangement uses TRBV6-5 and TRBJ2-7; 8 bases align to TRBD1. This CDR3 is 15 amino acids long. Trimming took 0 bases from V and 2 from J; bases not matched to a gene: 3. From germline, CDR1 is MNHEY and CDR2 SVGAGI.

The V and J genes are TRBV7-9 and TRBJ2-7; possible D gene TRBD2, 6 bases. V lost 5 bases and J lost 7, with 21 bases in between. Germline CDR1 is SEHNR and CDR2 is FQNEAQ (reference sequence). The CDR3 sequence is 15 residues long. Written as DNA, the CDR3 is TGTGCCAGCAGCCCTCCCGGGTGGGAGGTTGGAGAGCAGTACTTC. This gives the protein CASSPPGWEVGEQYF.

CDR3 sequence: CASSLGAGRVYEQYF. The CDR3 DNA reads TGTGCCAGCAGCTTAGGTGCAGGGCGCGTCTACGAGCAGTACTTC. The chain recombines TRBV7-9 with TRBJ2-7, with a tentative D call TRBD1 (5 bases). This CDR3 region has 15 residues. Per germline, CDR1 SEHNR and CDR2 FQNEAQ (reference sequence). Trimming left V 1 base short and J 3 bases short, with 13 bases between.

The rearrangement links TRBV4-1 to TRBJ2-1, with TRBD2 as a possible D gene (5 bases). CDR1 and CDR2 from the germline V gene are MGHRA and YSYEKL. The CDR3 covers 16 residues. The V end was cut by 1 base, the J end by 5 bases, with 15 bases between. CDR3 amino acids: CASSQGRRAAHNEQFF. The CDR3 bases are TGCGCCAGCAGCCAAGGTCGGCGGGCAGCCCACAATGAGCAGTTCTTC.

This clone was seen more than once but under ten times. V is TRBV15 and J is TRBJ1-2; D call uncertain. The CDR3 extends over 12 amino acids. Germline assignment: CDR1 LNHNV and CDR2 YYDKDF (reference sequence). The ends were cut back, 4 bases at V and 2 bases at J, with 5 bases in the middle. CDR3 nucleotides: TGTGCCACCAGCACCCTAAACTATGGCTACACCTTC. It encodes CATSTLNYGYTF.

The V and J genes are TRBV7-2 and TRBJ1-2; tentatively, D is TRBD1 (5 bases). CDR1 SGHTA and CDR2 FQGNSA come from the germline V gene. This CDR3 has 12 amino acids. The V and J ends lost 1 base and 8 bases respectively, with 8 bases between them. The CDR3 nucleotides are TGTGCCAGCAGCTTAGACCGGGGGGGCTACACCTTC. This sequence encodes CASSLDRGGYTF.

This clone was observed once. V gene TRBV7-9 combines with J gene TRBJ2-3, with TRBD1 as a possible D gene (7 bases). CDR3 length: 16 amino acids. Trimming pared 5 bases from V and 4 bases from J, leaving 19 bases between. Germline V gene lookup returns CDR1 SEHNR and CDR2 FQNEAQ (reference sequence). CDR3 DNA: TGTGCCAGCAGCCTGCTGACAGGGACTCTGGCAGATACGCAGTATTTT. Its protein is CASSLLTGTLADTQYF.

The rearrangement joins TRBV6-6 to TRBJ2-3, with 9 positions matching TRBD2. CDR1 and CDR2 (germline): MNHNY, SVGAGI (reference sequence). V gave up 0 bases and J gave up 12 bases; unmatched junction bases: 7. The CDR3 length is 14 residues. CDR3 in amino acids: CASSYSTAGLAQYF. CDR3 coding DNA: TGTGCCAGCAGTTACTCGACTGCGGGACTAGCCCAGTATTTT.

The chain couples TRBV19 to TRBJ2-1; TRBD2 matches 14 bases. Germline V gene data show CDR1 as LNHDA and CDR2 as SQIVND (reference sequence). J was trimmed by 8 bases and V by 5 bases; bases with no gene match: 8. The CDR3 runs to 16 residues. In nucleotides, the CDR3 is TGTGCCAGTAGTCATGGGACTAGCGGGAGTGCGGATGAGCAGTTCTTC. This encodes CASSHGTSGSADEQFF.

The J gene is TRBJ2-7, the V gene TRBV30; D remains ambiguous. The CDR3 totals 14 residues. Trimming took 2 bases from V and 3 from J, leaving 14 bases between them. Germline V gene data show CDR1 as GTSNPN and CDR2 as SVGIG (reference sequence). CDR3 loop: CAWSKVGTHYEQYF. The DNA of the CDR3 is TGTGCCTGGAGTAAAGTGGGCACGCACTACGAGCAGTACTTC. The complete variable domain, with remaining parts taken from reference TRBV30 and TRBJ2-7, reads SQTIHQWPATLVQPVGSPLSLECTVEGTSNPNLYWYRQAAGRGLQLLFYSVGIGQISSEVPQNLSASRPQDRQFILSSKKLLLSDSGFYLCAWSKVGTHYEQYFGPGTRLTVT.

This chain joins TRBV30 and TRBJ2-5; 13 bases are a match to TRBD2. This CDR3 comprises 15 residues. Trimming removed 1 base from V and 7 bases from J; junction bases left unmatched: 6. The germline V gene encodes CDR1 GTSNPN and CDR2 SVGIG (reference sequence). The CDR3 loop is CAWSGTSGSRVTQYF. In DNA form, the CDR3 reads TGTGCCTGGAGTGGGACTAGCGGGAGTAGAGTGACCCAGTACTTC.

The chain has TRBV25-1 and TRBJ2-3; 15 positions agree with TRBD2. The CDR3 length is 18 residues. Germline values: CDR1 MGHDK, CDR2 SYGVNS. The V gene end was trimmed by 4 bases and the J gene end by 5 bases; junction bases not matched to a gene: 10. CDR3 sequence (DNA): TGTGCCAGCAGTGGTCCCGGGACTAGCGGGAGGTCGGGAGATACGCAGTATTTT. Translated, it gives CASSGPGTSGRSGDTQYF.

This chain uses TRBV5-1 with TRBJ2-1; 8 nucleotides align to TRBD1. The germline V gene encodes CDR1 SGHRS and CDR2 YFSETQ. V lost 4 bases, J lost 5 bases, and 8 bases stayed unmatched. CDR3 size: 15 residues. The CDR3 bases are TGCGCCAGCAGCCAAACGGACAGGGAGAACAATGAGCAGTTCTTC. Amino acid sequence: CASSQTDRENNEQFF.

V usage is TRBV14 and J usage is TRBJ1-1, with TRBD1 as a possible D gene (5 bases). Germline CDR1 reads SGHDN; CDR2 reads FVKESK. The CDR3 is made up of 14 amino acids. Trimming shortened V by 4 bases and J by 5 bases, and 14 bases separated the two germline ends. The CDR3 reads CASSLRVGGTEAFF. The CDR3 DNA is TGTGCCAGCAGCCTCCGGGTTGGGGGGACTGAAGCTTTCTTT.

This chain connects TRBV5-8 to TRBJ2-2, with D unresolved. Deletions cut 0 bases from V and 7 bases from J, with 16 bases between. Germline V CDR1 and CDR2: SGHTS, YDEGEE. The CDR3 is 16 residues long. The CDR3 nucleotides are TGTGCCAGCAGCTTGGTCTTTGCGGTGTTTGGCGGGGAGCTGTTTTTT. It translates to CASSLVFAVFGGELFF.

J is TRBJ2-2 and V is TRBV4-1; 14 nucleotides agree with TRBD2. Germline V CDR1 and CDR2: MGHRA, YSYEKL. Unmatched junction bases numbered 11, after V lost 4 bases and J lost 7 bases. The CDR3 spans 18 residues. The chain's CDR3 is CASSPRLAGGPDGGELFF. In DNA form, the CDR3 reads TGCGCCAGCAGCCCAAGACTAGCGGGAGGGCCGGATGGCGGGGAGCTGTTTTTT.

The chain couples TRBV7-3 to TRBJ2-1; TRBD2 matches 9 bases. The CDR3 contains 20 residues. The junction had 21 bases not matched to a gene; V was cut back by 4 bases and J by 5 bases. CDR1 is SGHTA and CDR2 is FQGTGA in the germline V gene. The CDR3: CASSSYGHAVRLAAHNEQFF. The DNA for the CDR3 is TGTGCCAGCAGCTCTTACGGACATGCCGTTAGACTAGCGGCCCACAATGAGCAGTTCTTC.

V and J are TRBV29-1 and TRBJ2-3; D possibly corresponds to TRBD2 (6 bases). The length of the CDR3 is 15 residues. Trimming cost V 4 bases and J 2 bases, with 16 bases left between them. CDR1 SQVTM and CDR2 ANQGSEA come from the germline V gene. CDR3 residues: CSVGMGLALTDTQYF. In DNA form, the CDR3 reads TGCAGCGTTGGGATGGGGCTAGCGCTCACAGATACGCAGTATTTT.

The chain combines TRBV11-2 with TRBJ2-7, with D perhaps matching TRBD2 (5 bases). The CDR3 consists of 14 residues. Trimming took 3 bases from V and 2 from J, leaving 11 bases between them. Germline lookup yields CDR1 SGHAT and CDR2 FQNNGV. CDR3 region: CASSFGGPPYEQYF. The CDR3 nucleotides are TGTGCCAGCAGCTTTGGAGGTCCCCCCTACGAGCAGTACTTC.

The rearrangement links TRBV12-5 to TRBJ1-1; no firm D call. CDR3 size: 14 residues. V was trimmed by 0 bases and J by 11 bases, leaving 16 bases between them. Germline CDR1 LGHNT, CDR2 FRNRAP. DNA for the CDR3: TGTGCTAGTGGTTTGGTAGACCGGTCGTCGGGGGCTTTCTTT. Its protein product is CASGLVDRSSGAFF.

The chain recombines TRBV5-1 with TRBJ2-7; the match to TRBD1 covers 10 bases. The CDR3 has 14 amino acids. Looked up from germline, CDR1 is SGHRS and CDR2 is YFSETQ. The V gene end was trimmed by 8 bases and the J gene end by 2 bases; junction bases not matched to a gene: 7. The CDR3 DNA reads TGCGCCAGTACCCCAGGACAGGGGGCCTACGAGCAGTACTTC. This codes for CASTPGQGAYEQYF.

This clone was counted a single time. The chain employs TRBV27 and TRBJ1-1, with 10 bases that match TRBD1. The CDR3 covers 15 residues. In germline, CDR1 is MNHEY, CDR2 SMNVEV (reference sequence). The J segment lost 1 base and the V segment lost 4 bases, leaving 3 bases of the junction unmatched. The CDR3 DNA sequence: TGTGCCAGCAGTTCAGACAGGGGGCAGAACACTGAAGCTTTCTTT. Translating it yields CASSSDRGQNTEAFF.